These 16 T cell receptor beta chains were sequenced from one sample in a study of cytomegalovirus exposure and HLA in healthy donors. Researchers ran the PCR with 60 Vbeta and 13 Jbeta primers. The assay was immunoSEQ multiplex PCR, and TCRdb's table has in-frame clones only and misses some. The table records 100,000 to 150,000 clones, just over 70% of them present only once. Source material: PBMCs. These receptors were obtained from a woman in her sixties in good health and CMV-seropositive.

This rearrangement joins TRBV27 to TRBJ1-2, with D possibly being TRBD1 (5 bases). Germline lookup yields CDR1 MNHEY and CDR2 SMNVEV (reference sequence). The CDR3 extends over 13 amino acids. V was cut by 5 bases and J by 3 bases, with 10 bases left in between. The CDR3 coding sequence is TGTGCCAGCAGTCGGACACCTGACTATGGCTACACCTTC. The encoded protein is CASSRTPDYGYTF.

This clone was counted between two and nine times. The J gene is TRBJ2-6, the V gene TRBV11-3, with 11 positions matching TRBD1. The J segment lost 0 bases and the V segment lost 5 bases, leaving 3 bases of the junction unmatched. The CDR3 has 17 amino acids. Germline CDR1 and CDR2: SGHNT and YENEEA. The CDR3 sequence is CASSPGTGGSGANVLTF. The CDR3 nucleotides read TGTGCCAGCAGCCCGGGGACAGGGGGCTCTGGGGCCAACGTCCTGACTTTC.

V usage is TRBV6-5 and J usage is TRBJ2-7; D may be TRBD2 (7 bases). Germline CDR1 is MNHEY and CDR2 is SVGAGI. V lost 2 bases to trimming and J lost 5 bases, with 16 bases between them. The CDR3 sequence is 15 residues long. CDR3 sequence: CASSYVQGGRNEQYF. The CDR3 DNA sequence: TGTGCCAGCAGTTACGTACAGGGAGGGAGGAACGAGCAGTACTTC.

The chain has TRBV27 and TRBJ2-6; D is perhaps TRBD2 (7 bases). The CDR3 is 16 residues long. The V end was cut by 3 bases, the J end by 1 base, with 10 bases between. Germline CDR1 reads MNHEY; CDR2 reads SMNVEV (reference sequence). The CDR3 is CASSFGGRSGANVLTF. In DNA form, the CDR3 reads TGTGCCAGCAGTTTCGGGGGGCGGTCTGGGGCCAACGTCCTGACTTTC.

This clone was recorded a few times. The chain links TRBV2 to TRBJ2-7, with D perhaps TRBD2 (7 bases). The CDR3 contains 14 residues. Germline values: CDR1 SNHLY, CDR2 FYNNEI. Trimming removed 4 bases from V and 3 bases from J, with 13 bases in between. The CDR3 bases are TGTGCCAGCAGTGCGGGGGGCGGGATCTACGAGCAGTACTTC. It specifies CASSAGGGIYEQYF.

The chain couples TRBV18 to TRBJ1-1; D gene unclear. V dropped 6 bases and J dropped 11 bases, with 13 bases sitting between them. From germline, CDR1 is KGHSH and CDR2 LQKENI. The CDR3 totals 11 residues. CDR3 sequence (DNA): TGTGCCAGCTCGCCCACCCGGTGGGCTTTCTTT. Protein product: CASSPTRWAFF.

This clone was recorded a few times. V gene TRBV13 combines with J gene TRBJ2-1; TRBD2 matches 7 bases. The ends lost 4 bases at V and 5 bases at J; junction bases unmatched: 8. This CDR3 is built from 15 residues. Germline CDR1 reads PRHDT; CDR2 reads FYEKMQ (reference sequence). The CDR3 is CASSSELASHNEQFF. The DNA of the CDR3 is TGTGCCAGCAGCTCCGAACTAGCGTCCCACAATGAGCAGTTCTTC.

The chain combines TRBV7-8 with TRBJ2-5; D possibly corresponds to TRBD1 (5 bases). With the DNA end fitting TRBJ2-7 better, the J assignment may be wrong. This CDR3 comprises 14 residues. Per germline, CDR1 SGHVS and CDR2 FQNEAQ. The CDR3 DNA is TGTGCCAGCAGCTTCGACAGTTTATCCTACGAGCAGTACTTC. Translating it yields CASSFDSLSYEQYF.

This clone was seen once. The V and J genes are TRBV6-6 and TRBJ2-7, with TRBD2 identical over 7 bases. The trim removed 11 bases at V and 4 bases at J, leaving 14 bases unmatched. This CDR3 region has 14 residues. Germline V CDR1 and CDR2: MNHNY, SVGAGI (reference sequence). The CDR3 bases are TGTGCCGCCAGGGAGGGTGCAGTGGCTTACGAGCAGTACTTC. Its protein is CAAREGAVAYEQYF.

The CDR3 DNA sequence: TGTGCCAGTAGTACCCTCACCCTCACTAGCGGGGGATTCTACGAGCAGTACTTC. It yields the protein CASSTLTLTSGGFYEQYF. This chain joins TRBV19 and TRBJ2-7; TRBD2 matches at 11 bases. The V gene's germline CDR1 is LNHDA and CDR2 SQIVND (reference sequence). The trim removed 4 bases at V and 3 bases at J, leaving 14 bases unmatched. The length of the CDR3 is 18 residues.

This clone has more than one count but fewer than ten. The junction differs from germline at one of its ends, possibly a read error. The chain recombines TRBV7-9 with TRBJ1-5, with a possible D match to TRBD1 (5 bases). This CDR3 is 14 amino acids long. Germline CDR1 is SEHNR and CDR2 is FQNEAQ (reference sequence). Here the CDR3 reads CSSSPLRGSQPQHF. In nucleotides, the CDR3 is TGTTCCAGCAGCCCTCTTCGGGGGAGTCAGCCCCAGCATTTT.

The sample holds a few counts of this clone. The gene calls are TRBV27 and TRBJ1-1; 11 positions match TRBD1. With V trimmed by 5 bases and J by 1 base, 6 bases remained unmatched. The CDR3 sequence is 16 residues long. The germline CDR1 and CDR2 sequences are MNHEY and SMNVEV (reference sequence). The CDR3 DNA sequence: TGTGCCAGCAGTAAGGGGACAGGGGGAAGGAACACTGAAGCTTTCTTT. Residues: CASSKGTGGRNTEAFF.

The rearrangement joins TRBV9 to TRBJ2-3; TRBD2 agrees at 10 bases. This CDR3 has 18 amino acids. Germline CDR1 SGDLS, CDR2 YYNGEE. The trim removed 3 bases at V and 4 bases at J, leaving 14 bases unmatched. This CDR3 reads CASSAHILAGVSADTQYF. As DNA, the CDR3 is TGTGCCAGCAGCGCCCATATTCTAGCGGGGGTTAGTGCAGATACGCAGTATTTT.

This clone has a single count. The V call is TRBV6-5, the J call TRBJ1-1; 8 nucleotides line up with TRBD1. The junction had 1 base not matched to a gene; V was cut back by 5 bases and J by 5 bases. The CDR3 is 12 amino acids. Germline V lookup: CDR1 MNHEY, CDR2 SVGAGI. CDR3: CASSQGATEAFF. For the CDR3, the DNA is TGTGCCAGCAGTCAGGGGGCAACTGAAGCTTTCTTT.

V and J are TRBV5-1 and TRBJ1-4; no clear D. With 0 bases removed from V and 7 bases from J, the gap between germline ends came to 7 bases. Germline V gives CDR1 SGHRS, CDR2 YFSETQ. The CDR3 sequence is 13 residues long. The CDR3 sequence is CASSLGRGEKLFF. CDR3 DNA sequence: TGCGCCAGCAGCTTGGGACGGGGTGAAAAACTGTTTTTT.

The rearrangement links TRBV5-1 to TRBJ1-4, with 7 bases fitting TRBD1. V lost 0 bases to trimming and J lost 9 bases; unmatched junction nucleotides: 8. The CDR3 is 15 amino acids. Germline lookup yields CDR1 SGHRS and CDR2 YFSETQ. The CDR3 protein is CASSLEGRGPQKLFF. DNA of the CDR3: TGCGCCAGCAGCTTGGAGGGTAGGGGGCCGCAAAAACTGTTTTTT.